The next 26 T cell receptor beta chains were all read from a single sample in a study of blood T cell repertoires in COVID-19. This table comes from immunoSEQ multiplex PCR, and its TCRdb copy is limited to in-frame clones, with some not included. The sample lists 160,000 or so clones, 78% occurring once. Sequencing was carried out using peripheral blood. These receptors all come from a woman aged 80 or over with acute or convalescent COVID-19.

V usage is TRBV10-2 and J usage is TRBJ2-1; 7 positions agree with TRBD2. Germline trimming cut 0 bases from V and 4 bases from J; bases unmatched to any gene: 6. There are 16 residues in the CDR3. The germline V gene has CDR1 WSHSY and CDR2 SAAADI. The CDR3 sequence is CASSESGGGSYNEQFF. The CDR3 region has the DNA TGCGCCAGCAGTGAGTCGGGCGGGGGTTCTTACAATGAGCAGTTCTTC.

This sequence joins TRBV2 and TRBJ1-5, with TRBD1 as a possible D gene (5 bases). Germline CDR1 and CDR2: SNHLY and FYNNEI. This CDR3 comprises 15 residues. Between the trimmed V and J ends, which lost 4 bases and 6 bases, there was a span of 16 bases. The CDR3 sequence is CASSGTHRSGQPQHF. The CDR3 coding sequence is TGTGCCAGCAGTGGCACCCACAGGTCGGGTCAGCCCCAGCATTTT. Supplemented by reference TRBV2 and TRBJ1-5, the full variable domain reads EPEVTQTPSHQVTQMGQEVILRCVPISNHLYFYWYRQILGQKVEFLVSFYNNEISEKSEIFDDQFSVERPDGSNFTLKIRSTKLEDSAMYFCASSGTHRSGQPQHFGDGTRLSIL.

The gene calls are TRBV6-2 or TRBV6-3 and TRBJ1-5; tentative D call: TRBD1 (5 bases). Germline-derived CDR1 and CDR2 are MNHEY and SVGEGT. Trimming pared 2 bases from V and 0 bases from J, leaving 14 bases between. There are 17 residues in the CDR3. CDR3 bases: TGTGCCAGCAGTTACGGGGCCTCGAGATATAGCAATCAGCCCCAGCATTTT. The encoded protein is CASSYGASRYSNQPQHF.

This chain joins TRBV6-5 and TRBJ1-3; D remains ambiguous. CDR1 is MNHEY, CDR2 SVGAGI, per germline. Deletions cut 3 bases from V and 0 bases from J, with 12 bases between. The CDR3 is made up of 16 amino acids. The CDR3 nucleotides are TGTGCCAGCAGTTATTATCCCGTATACTCTGGAAACACCATATATTTT. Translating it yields CASSYYPVYSGNTIYF.

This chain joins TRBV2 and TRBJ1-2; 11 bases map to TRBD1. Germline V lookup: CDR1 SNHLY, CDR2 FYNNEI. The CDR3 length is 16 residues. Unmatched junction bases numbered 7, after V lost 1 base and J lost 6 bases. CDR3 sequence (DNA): TGTGCCAGCAGTGAAGGCGGACAGGGGGCGGGTGATGGCTACACCTTC. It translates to CASSEGGQGAGDGYTF.

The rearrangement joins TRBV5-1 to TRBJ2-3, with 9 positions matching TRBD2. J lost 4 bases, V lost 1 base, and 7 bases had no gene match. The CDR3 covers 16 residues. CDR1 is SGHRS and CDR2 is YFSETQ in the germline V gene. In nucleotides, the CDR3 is TGCGCCAGCAGCTTGCTGCTAGCGGGATTATCAGATACGCAGTATTTT. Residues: CASSLLLAGLSDTQYF.

CDR3 amino acids: CASRQAQETQYF. The CDR3 DNA follows: TGTGCCAGCAGACAGGCTCAAGAGACCCAGTACTTC. The chain couples TRBV2 to TRBJ2-5; tentatively, D is TRBD1 (5 bases). The germline V and J ends were trimmed by 6 bases and 2 bases, with 7 bases remaining between them. The CDR3 sequence is 12 residues long. Per germline, CDR1 SNHLY and CDR2 FYNNEI.

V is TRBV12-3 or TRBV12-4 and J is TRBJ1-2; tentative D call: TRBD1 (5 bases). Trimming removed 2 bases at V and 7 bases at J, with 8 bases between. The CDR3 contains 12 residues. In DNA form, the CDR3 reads TGTGCCAGCAGTTTACAGGGTCTTGGCTACACCTTC. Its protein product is CASSLQGLGYTF.

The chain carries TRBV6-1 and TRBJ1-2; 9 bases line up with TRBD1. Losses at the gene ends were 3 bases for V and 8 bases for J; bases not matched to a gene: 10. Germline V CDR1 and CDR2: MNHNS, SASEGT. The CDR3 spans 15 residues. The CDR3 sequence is CASSDPWTGDDGYTF. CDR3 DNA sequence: TGTGCCAGCAGTGACCCTTGGACAGGGGACGACGGCTACACCTTC.

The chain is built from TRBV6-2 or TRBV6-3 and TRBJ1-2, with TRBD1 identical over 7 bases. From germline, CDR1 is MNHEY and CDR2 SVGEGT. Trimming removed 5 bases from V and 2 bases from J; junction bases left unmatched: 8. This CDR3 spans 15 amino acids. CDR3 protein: CASSERGGSNYGYTF. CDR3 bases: TGTGCCAGCAGTGAGAGAGGGGGCTCGAACTATGGCTACACCTTC.

The chain's CDR3 is CASSSRGQVPYEQYF. Written as DNA, the CDR3 is TGTGCCAGCAGCTCCAGGGGTCAGGTCCCCTACGAGCAGTACTTC. V gene TRBV11-2 combines with J gene TRBJ2-7, with D tentatively TRBD1 (6 bases). This CDR3 region has 15 residues. Trimming took off 4 bases at V and 2 bases at J, with 15 bases between the two ends. The germline V gene encodes CDR1 SGHAT and CDR2 FQNNGV.

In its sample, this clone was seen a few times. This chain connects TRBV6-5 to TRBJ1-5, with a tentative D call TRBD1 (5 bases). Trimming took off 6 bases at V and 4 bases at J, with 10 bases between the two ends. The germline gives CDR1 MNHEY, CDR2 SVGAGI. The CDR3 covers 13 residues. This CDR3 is CASSNRQNQPQHF. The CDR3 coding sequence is TGTGCCAGCAGCAACCGACAGAATCAGCCCCAGCATTTT.

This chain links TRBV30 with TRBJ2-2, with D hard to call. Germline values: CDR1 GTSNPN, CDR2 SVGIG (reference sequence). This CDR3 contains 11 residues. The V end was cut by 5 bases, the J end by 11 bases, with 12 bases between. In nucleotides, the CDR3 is TGTGCCTGGTCTGCAGGTGTTGAGCTGTTTTTT. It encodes CAWSAGVELFF.

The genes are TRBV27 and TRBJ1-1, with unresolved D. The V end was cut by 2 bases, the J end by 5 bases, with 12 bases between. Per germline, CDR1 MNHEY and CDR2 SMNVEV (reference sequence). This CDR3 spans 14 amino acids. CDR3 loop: CASSLSGVGTEAFF. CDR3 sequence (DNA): TGTGCCAGCAGTTTAAGCGGGGTAGGGACTGAAGCTTTCTTT.

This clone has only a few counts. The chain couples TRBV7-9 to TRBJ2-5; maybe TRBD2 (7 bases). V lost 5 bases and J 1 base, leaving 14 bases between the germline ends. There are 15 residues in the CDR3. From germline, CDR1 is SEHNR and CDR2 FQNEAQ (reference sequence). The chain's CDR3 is CASSPWGGSQETQYF. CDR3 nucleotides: TGTGCCAGCAGCCCCTGGGGGGGCTCCCAAGAGACCCAGTACTTC.

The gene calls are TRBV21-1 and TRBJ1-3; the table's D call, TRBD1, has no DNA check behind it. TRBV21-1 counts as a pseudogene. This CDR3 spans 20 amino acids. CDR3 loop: CASSPEPEMTGESSGNTIYF. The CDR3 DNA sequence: TGTGCCAGCAGCCCCGAACCAGAAATGACAGGGGAAAGCTCTGGAAACACCATATATTTT.

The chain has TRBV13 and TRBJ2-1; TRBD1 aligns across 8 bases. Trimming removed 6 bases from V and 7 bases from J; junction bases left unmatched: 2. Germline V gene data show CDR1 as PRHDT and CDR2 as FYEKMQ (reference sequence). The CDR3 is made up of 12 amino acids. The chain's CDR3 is CASRRQGNEQFF. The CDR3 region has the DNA TGTGCCAGCAGGCGACAGGGGAATGAGCAGTTCTTC.

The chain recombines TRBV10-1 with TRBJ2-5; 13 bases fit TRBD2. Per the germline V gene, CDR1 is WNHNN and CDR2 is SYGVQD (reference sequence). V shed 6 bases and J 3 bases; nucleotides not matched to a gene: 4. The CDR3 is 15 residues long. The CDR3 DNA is TGCGCCAGCAGCGAAGGGACTAGCGGGAAAGAGACCCAGTACTTC. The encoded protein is CASSEGTSGKETQYF.

For the CDR3, the DNA is TGTGCCAGCAGCTTAGGACAGTGGCATTACAATGAGCAGTTCTTC. Translating it yields CASSLGQWHYNEQFF. The chain is built from TRBV7-9 and TRBJ2-1, with D possibly TRBD1 on 5 matching bases. This CDR3 is 15 amino acids long. The germline gives CDR1 SEHNR, CDR2 FQNEAQ (reference sequence). V was pared by 1 base and J by 4 bases, with 11 bases between.

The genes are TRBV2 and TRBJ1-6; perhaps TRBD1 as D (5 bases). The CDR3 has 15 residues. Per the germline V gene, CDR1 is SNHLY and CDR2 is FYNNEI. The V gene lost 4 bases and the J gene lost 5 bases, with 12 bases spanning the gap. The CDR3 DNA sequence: TGTGCCAGCAGTGCGTTCCAGGGCGATAATTCACCCCTCCACTTT. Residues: CASSAFQGDNSPLHF.

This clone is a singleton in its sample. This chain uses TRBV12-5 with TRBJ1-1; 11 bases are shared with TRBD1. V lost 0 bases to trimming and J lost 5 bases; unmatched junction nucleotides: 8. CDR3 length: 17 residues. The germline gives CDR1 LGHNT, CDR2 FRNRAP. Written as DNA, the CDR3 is TGTGCTAGTGGTTTGGTAAGGACAGGGGGCTGGAAGACTGAAGCTTTCTTT. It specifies CASGLVRTGGWKTEAFF.

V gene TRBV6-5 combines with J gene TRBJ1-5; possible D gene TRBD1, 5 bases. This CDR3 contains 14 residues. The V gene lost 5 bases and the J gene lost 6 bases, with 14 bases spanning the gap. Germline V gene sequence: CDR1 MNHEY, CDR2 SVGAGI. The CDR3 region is CASSPGGWSQPQHF. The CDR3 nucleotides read TGTGCCAGCAGTCCCGGGGGATGGAGTCAGCCCCAGCATTTT.

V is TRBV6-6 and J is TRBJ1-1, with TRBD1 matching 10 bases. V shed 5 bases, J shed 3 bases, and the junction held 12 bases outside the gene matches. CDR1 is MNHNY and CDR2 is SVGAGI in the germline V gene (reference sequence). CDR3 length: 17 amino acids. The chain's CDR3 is CASSLQTGGASYTEAFF. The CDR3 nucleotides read TGTGCCAGCAGTCTCCAGACAGGGGGCGCATCTTACACTGAAGCTTTCTTT.

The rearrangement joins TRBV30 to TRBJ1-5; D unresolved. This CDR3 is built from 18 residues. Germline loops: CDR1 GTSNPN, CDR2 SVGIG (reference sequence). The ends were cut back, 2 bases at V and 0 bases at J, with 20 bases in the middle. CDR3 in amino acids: CAWSSPYSGPFSNQPQHF. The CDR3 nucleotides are TGTGCCTGGAGTTCGCCGTATAGCGGACCTTTTAGCAATCAGCCCCAGCATTTT. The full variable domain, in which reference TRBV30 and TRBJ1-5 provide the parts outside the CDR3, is SQTIHQWPATLVQPVGSPLSLECTVEGTSNPNLYWYRQAAGRGLQLLFYSVGIGQISSEVPQNLSASRPQDRQFILSSKKLLLSDSGFYLCAWSSPYSGPFSNQPQHFGDGTRLSIL.

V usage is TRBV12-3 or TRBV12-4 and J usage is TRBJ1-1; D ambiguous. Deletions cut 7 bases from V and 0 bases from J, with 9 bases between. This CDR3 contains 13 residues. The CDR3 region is CASTQQLNTEAFF. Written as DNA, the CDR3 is TGTGCCAGCACCCAACAGCTGAACACTGAAGCTTTCTTT.

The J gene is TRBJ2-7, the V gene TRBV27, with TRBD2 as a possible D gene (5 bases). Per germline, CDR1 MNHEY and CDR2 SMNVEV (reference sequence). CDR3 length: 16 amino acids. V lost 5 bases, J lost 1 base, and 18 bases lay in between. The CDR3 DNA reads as TGTGCCAGCAGTGGCCGCGGAGGAAGAGGGTCCTACGAGCAGTACTTC. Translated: CASSGRGGRGSYEQYF.